Here is one TCR beta chain with its context. Between the trimmed V and J ends, which lost 6 bases and 8 bases, there was a span of 16 bases. The CDR3 runs 14 residues. CDR1 is WNHNN, CDR2 SYGVQD, per germline (reference sequence). Original methodology: The assay estimated nucleated cells by amplifying reference gene primers. Generated by immunoSEQ multiplex PCR, the TCRdb table keeps only in-frame clones and is missing some. V and J calls plus clone size are reproduced from that table; the DNA served to infer D and trimming. The data contain approximately 400,000 clones, more than 65% of them singletons. The sample belongs to a study of blood T cell repertoires in COVID-19. Study overall: PBMCs, B-cell-depleted T cells, or T cells provided the cDNA or gDNA that made up the material.

The material sequenced was peripheral blood. The sequence derives from a human donor with acute or convalescent COVID-19. The donor label of this sample is uncertain. V and J are TRBV10-1 and TRBJ1-4; a weak D match, TRBD1 (6 bases). The CDR3 sequence: CASSDGTTGEKLFF. CDR3 coding DNA: TGCGCCAGCAGCGACGGGACTACAGGGGAAAAACTGTTTTTT.